This TCR beta chain is from a study of T-cell reconstitution after alpha-beta-depleted transplantation in children. Trimming stripped 5 bases from V and 3 bases from J, with 20 bases between. Germline values: CDR1 SGHVS, CDR2 FQNEAQ. The CDR3 runs 16 residues. TCRbeta library construction was performed incorporating unique molecular identifiers. TCRdb processed the PCR reads anew with MiXCR; each CDR3 protein has one entry. The sample carries over 150,000 distinct CDR3 sequences, 13% to 15% recorded once. This TCR was recovered from a human donor who donated a stem cell graft to a child with acute lymphoblastic leukemia. J is TRBJ2-7 and V is TRBV7-8, with D tentatively TRBD1 (6 bases). The starting material was PBMCs from the stem cell graft donor, obtained from the stem cell graft. The CDR3 coding sequence is TGTGCCAGCAGCCACCTTAGGCCAGGGGCGATCTACGAGCAGTACTTC. This encodes CASSHLRPGAIYEQYF.